The 13 T cell receptor beta chains given below trace back to one sample, sequenced in a study of T cell responses to AZD1222 COVID-19 vaccine. The repertoire was sequenced with immunoSEQ multiplex PCR; TCRdb's copy has only in-frame clones and lacks some. The table records 150,000 to 200,000 clones, roughly 90% of them present only once. Sequenced material: peripheral blood, taken 28 days after the second AZD1222 dose. These receptors originate from an adult who received the AZD1222 COVID-19 vaccine.

The chain has TRBV25-1 and TRBJ2-5; TRBD2 agrees at 13 bases. Per the germline V gene, CDR1 is MGHDK and CDR2 is SYGVNS. CDR3 size: 15 residues. The V gene end was trimmed by 4 bases and the J gene end by 5 bases; junction bases not matched to a gene: 4. CDR3 residues: CASSAKLAGGETQYF. CDR3 coding DNA: TGTGCCAGCAGTGCAAAACTAGCGGGAGGGGAGACCCAGTACTTC.

The chain couples TRBV5-4 to TRBJ2-2, with D maybe TRBD2 (6 bases). The germline gives CDR1 SGHNT, CDR2 YYREEE (reference sequence). The CDR3 contains 18 residues. Trimming cost V 1 base and J 4 bases, with 20 bases left between them. The CDR3 loop reads CASSLRSGGWRVTGELFF. CDR3 sequence (DNA): TGTGCCAGCAGCTTGAGGTCCGGGGGTTGGCGGGTCACCGGGGAGCTGTTTTTT.

This chain links TRBV3-1 (or the pseudogene TRBV3-2) with TRBJ2-7, with D unclear. V lost 1 base to trimming and J lost 5 bases, with 6 bases between them. The CDR3 has 12 amino acids. CDR1 is LGHDT and CDR2 is YNNKEL in the germline V gene (reference sequence). The CDR3 region is CASSQVRNEQYF. The CDR3 nucleotides read TGTGCCAGCAGCCAAGTACGGAACGAGCAGTACTTC.

The chain carries TRBV4-3 and TRBJ2-7; TRBD1 aligns across 8 bases. V lost 0 bases, J lost 5 bases, and 3 bases stayed unmatched. This CDR3 region has 14 residues. Germline values: CDR1 LGHNA, CDR2 YSLEER. The CDR3 spells CASSQDWTGNEQYF. The CDR3, as DNA: TGCGCCAGCAGCCAAGATTGGACAGGGAACGAGCAGTACTTC.

The CDR3 reads CASSPDRRSGNTIYF. CDR3 coding DNA: TGTGCCAGCTCACCGGACAGGCGCTCTGGAAACACCATATATTTT. The V call is TRBV18, the J call TRBJ1-3; 7 bases are a match to TRBD1. V lost 3 bases to trimming and J lost 0 bases; unmatched junction nucleotides: 2. Germline V lookup: CDR1 KGHSH, CDR2 LQKENI. CDR3 length: 15 residues.

About this clone: This may arise from a read error, as a much more abundant clone is one base away. V is TRBV7-9 and J is TRBJ1-2, with a possible D match to TRBD1 (6 bases). Germline V lookup: CDR1 SEHNR, CDR2 FQNEAQ (reference sequence). The CDR3 has 12 residues. V was trimmed by 5 bases and J by 4 bases, leaving 8 bases between them. The CDR3, as DNA: TGTGCCAGCAGCCAGGACAGCTATGGCTACACCTTC. Residues: CASSQDSYGYTF.

The V call is TRBV30, the J call TRBJ1-5; no firm D call. The V end was cut by 5 bases, the J end by 0 bases, with 11 bases between. Germline V gives CDR1 GTSNPN, CDR2 SVGIG (reference sequence). There are 14 residues in the CDR3. In nucleotides, the CDR3 is TGTGCCTGGGGCCAGGCGTATAGCAATCAGCCCCAGCATTTT. Translated, it gives CAWGQAYSNQPQHF.

The chain has TRBV19 and TRBJ1-1; D might be TRBD1 (5 bases). The V gene's germline CDR1 is LNHDA and CDR2 SQIVND (reference sequence). The CDR3 is 13 amino acids. Trimming took off 8 bases at V and 1 base at J, with 11 bases between the two ends. CDR3 bases: TGTGCCAGTTCCTGGGACGGGAACACTGAAGCTTTCTTT. This sequence encodes CASSWDGNTEAFF.

This chain connects TRBV29-1 to TRBJ1-1; the match to TRBD1 covers 8 bases. Germline V gene data show CDR1 as SQVTM and CDR2 as ANQGSEA. The CDR3 sequence is 13 residues long. After removal of 7 bases from V and 4 bases from J, the junction contained 8 bases not matched to a gene. CDR3 sequence: CSGLQGVRTEAFF. DNA of the CDR3: TGCAGCGGCCTACAGGGGGTTCGCACTGAAGCTTTCTTT.

This chain joins TRBV11-2 and TRBJ2-7; D possibly corresponds to TRBD1 (6 bases). This CDR3 is 14 amino acids long. V was trimmed by 7 bases and J by 0 bases, leaving 13 bases between them. Germline lookup yields CDR1 SGHAT and CDR2 FQNNGV. CDR3 in DNA: TGTGCCAGCAAACCGGGACATAGCTCCTACGAGCAGTACTTC. This encodes CASKPGHSSYEQYF. The whole variable domain, remainder taken from reference TRBV11-2 and TRBJ2-7, is EAGVAQSPRYKIIEKRQSVAFWCNPISGHATLYWYQQILGQGPKLLIQFQNNGVVDDSQLPKDRFSAERLKGVDSTLKIQPAKLEDSAVYLCASKPGHSSYEQYFGPGTRLTVT.

This chain uses TRBV30 with TRBJ2-7; 9 bases are shared with TRBD1. With V trimmed by 8 bases and J by 5 bases, 16 bases remained unmatched. CDR3 length: 15 amino acids. Germline V lookup: CDR1 GTSNPN, CDR2 SVGIG (reference sequence). CDR3: CAGTKGQGSFNEQYF. The CDR3 coding sequence is TGTGCCGGGACGAAGGGACAGGGTTCTTTCAACGAGCAGTACTTC.

The chain employs TRBV5-1 and TRBJ1-2; D is possibly TRBD1 (6 bases). V was shortened by 4 bases and J by 5 bases, with 18 bases between the two germline ends. The V gene's germline CDR1 is SGHRS and CDR2 YFSETQ. The CDR3 is 15 amino acids. As DNA, the CDR3 is TGCGCCAGCAGCCTCGGGACACCCAGGATGTATGGCTACACCTTC. Residues: CASSLGTPRMYGYTF.

The chain carries TRBV19 and TRBJ2-7, with 7 bases identical to TRBD1. The CDR3 consists of 15 residues. V lost 4 bases and J lost 6; bases outside the gene matches: 12. The germline CDR1 and CDR2 sequences are LNHDA and SQIVND (reference sequence). In DNA, the CDR3 is TGTGCCAGTAGTAGAAAAACGGGACAGTTGGTCGAGCAGTACTTC. Translated, it gives CASSRKTGQLVEQYF.